This T cell receptor beta chain was captured by sequencing in a study of T cells in Graves' hyperthyroidism and ophthalmopathy (dated by TCRdb to about 2019). Looking at the study overall: Peripheral blood was collected at initial diagnosis, before any treatment. A discovery cohort of fewer than 110 patients, 43 with Graves' ophthalmopathy and roughly 59 with stable Graves' hyperthyroidism, was used to find distinguishing TCR V-J signatures. Whether ophthalmopathy could be predicted prospectively was tested in an independent validation cohort made up of 18 hyperthyroidism patients plus 17 patients who later progressed to ophthalmopathy. For training and testing, the 100 patients in the discovery cohort were randomly divided in a 7:3 ratio. In more than five Graves' hyperthyroidism patients, the study also compared T-cell repertoires from thyroid tissue with T-cell repertoires from blood. After sampling, hyperthyroidism patients received methimazole starting at 30 mg daily, and ophthalmopathy patients received high-dose intravenous methylprednisolone. The paper reports TCR Vbeta CDR3 sequencing of fewer than 150 peripheral blood samples: around 45 ophthalmopathy, 75 to 80 hyperthyroidism and around 17 progressor patients.

Hyperthyroidism patients were newly diagnosed, with disease duration under 2 months, and aged 18 to 65 years. The study excluded patients with uncontrolled infections, other autoimmune diseases, pregnancy or lactation. Diagnoses relied on clinical symptoms, serum thyroxine and TRAb, thyroid ultrasound and orbital computed tomography. For progressor patients, blood was drawn at the first diagnosis of hyperthyroidism, before any ophthalmopathy symptoms had appeared. PBMCs were separated from approximately 9.9 ml of fresh peripheral blood using Ficoll-Paque density gradient centrifugation. Progressor patients were initially diagnosed with Graves' hyperthyroidism and developed ophthalmopathy during follow-up. Total RNA was extracted with Trizol reagent, and quality was checked on an Agilent 2100 Bioanalyzer. TCR beta CDR3 regions were amplified from RNA transcripts. The TCR CDR3 was subjected to a first round of RT-PCR using the HTBI primer set and the Qiagen OneStep RT-PCR kit. Libraries were constructed in a second round of multiplex PCR, after which size selection and purification were performed. Libraries were sequenced paired-end with 100 bp reads on an Illumina HiSeq2000. In the authors' own workflow: SOAPnuke was used to process the raw data, removing reads that contained adapters or uncalled bases, had a mean Phred below 15, or lacked an exact match to the constant primer or identifier. High-quality paired reads were merged with COPE v1.2.5, and unique nucleotide sequences were defined as clonotypes. MiTCR v1.1 was used to align clonotypes to the IMGT TRBV, TRBD and TRBJ reference segments. The analysis was restricted to V-J combinations with a frequency above 0.0001, which together covered 99.2% of the repertoires. The TCS score was defined as the ratio of F50 (clonal expansion) to E x V (chaos), calculated using BLOSUM62-based TCRdist between CDR3 peptides within each V-J. Welch's t-statistics and random forest reduced roughly 530 V-J features to fewer than 15, which were used in a naive Bayes classifier (R e1071). TCRdb reanalyzed the raw reads on its own, using fastp at Q25 for trimming and MiXCR for clone calling, and kept in-frame beta chains. One record per CDR3 amino acid sequence lists the most common genes and DNA. TCRdb assigned the V and J calls; the authors' analysis was not used. This sample lists a few hundred thousand distinct CDR3 sequences; 15% to 17% were detected once. The ten most abundant clones make up about a quarter of the sample.

What the research found in general, with its limitations: Most expanded thyroid clonotypes (frequency above 0.001) were also found in blood, which suggests that blood repertoires may mirror thyroid immune responses. During validation, the model predicted progression to ophthalmopathy a median of about 5.9 months ahead of onset, with around 65% sensitivity and under 85% specificity. In cross-validation, a model built on a 13 V-J signature told ophthalmopathy apart from stable hyperthyroidism with under 90% sensitivity and roughly 81% specificity, and in testing the same model reached 80%/75%. No statistical method was used to fix the sample size in advance, and group allocation was not hidden from the investigators.

V is shortened by 1 base, J by 5 bases, and the region joining them spans 12 bases. Taken from cysteine to phenylalanine, the CDR3 has 14 residues. The CDR3 DNA has 42 bases and is translated from base 1. From the germline V gene, CDR1 is SGHRS and CDR2 is YFSETQ. This clonotype occurred a few times. Its antigen is currently not known. Per-base quality was not reported, and no clone a single base away is much larger than it. Sequencing was performed on blood. The chain is encoded by TRBV5-1 joined to TRBJ1-2; a tentative D match to TRBD1 spans 6 bases. The origin of this receptor is a young woman with Graves' hyperthyroidism that later progressed to Graves' ophthalmopathy. The CDR3 is CASSLTGRRYGYTF. The nucleotide sequence is TGCGCCAGCAGCTTGACAGGGAGGAGGTATGGCTACACCTTC.